This T cell receptor beta chain was profiled in a study of STAT3 mutations in large granular lymphocyte leukemia. Findings of the study overall: In T-cell large granular lymphocyte leukemia, about half of patients showed multiple immunodominant subclonotypes.

As regards this clone: Its antigen is as yet unknown.

Method: immunoSEQ multiplex PCR; TCRdb's copy keeps in-frame clones and lacks some. The table lists more than 550 clones, approximately 32% of them singletons, with over 55% in the top ten. This sequence was found in a male patient in his forties or fifties with T-cell large granular lymphocyte leukemia. Some clones in this sample may be carry-over from other donors' samples. Sequencing was carried out using peripheral blood mononuclear cells.

The CDR3 spells CASSLEGNEQFF. CDR3 DNA: TGCGCCAGCAGCTTGGAAGGTAATGAGCAGTTCTTC. This chain joins TRBV5-1 and TRBJ2-1; D ambiguous. The germline CDR1 and CDR2 sequences are SGHRS and YFSETQ. The length of the CDR3 is 12 residues. Trimming pared 0 bases from V and 7 bases from J, leaving 5 bases between.